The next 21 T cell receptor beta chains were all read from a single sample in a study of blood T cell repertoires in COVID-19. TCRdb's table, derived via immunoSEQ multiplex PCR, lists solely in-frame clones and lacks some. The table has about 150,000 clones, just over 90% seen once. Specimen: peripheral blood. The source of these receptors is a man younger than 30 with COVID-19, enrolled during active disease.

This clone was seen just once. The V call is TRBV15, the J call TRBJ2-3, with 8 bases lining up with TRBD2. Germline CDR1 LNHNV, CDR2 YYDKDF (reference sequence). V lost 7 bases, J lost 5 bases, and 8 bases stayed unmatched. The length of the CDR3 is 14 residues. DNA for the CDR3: TGTGCCACCACCCCGTCGCTAGCGGGAGATACGCAGTATTTT. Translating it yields CATTPSLAGDTQYF.

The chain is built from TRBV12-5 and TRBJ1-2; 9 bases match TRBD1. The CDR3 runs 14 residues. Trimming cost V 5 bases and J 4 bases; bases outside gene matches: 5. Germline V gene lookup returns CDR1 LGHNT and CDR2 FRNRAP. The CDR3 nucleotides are TGTGCTAGTGGTCCTGGACAGGGGACCTATGGCTACACCTTC. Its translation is CASGPGQGTYGYTF. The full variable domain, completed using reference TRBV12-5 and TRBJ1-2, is DARVTQTPRHKVTEMGQEVTMRCQPILGHNTVFWYRQTMMQGLELLAYFRNRAPLDDSGMPKDRFSAEMPDATLATLKIQPSEPRDSAVYFCASGPGQGTYGYTFGSGTRLTVV.

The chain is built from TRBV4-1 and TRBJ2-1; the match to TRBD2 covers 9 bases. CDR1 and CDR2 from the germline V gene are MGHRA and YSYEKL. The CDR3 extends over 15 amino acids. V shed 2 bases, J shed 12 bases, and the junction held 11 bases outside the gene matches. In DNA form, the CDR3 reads TGCGCCAGCAGCCAAACGAGGGATAGCGGGAGTCGGCAGTTCTTC. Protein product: CASSQTRDSGSRQFF.

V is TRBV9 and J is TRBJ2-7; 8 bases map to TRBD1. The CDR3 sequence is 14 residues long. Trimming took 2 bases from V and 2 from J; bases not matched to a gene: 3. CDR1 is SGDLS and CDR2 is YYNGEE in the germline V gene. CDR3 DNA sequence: TGTGCCAGCAGCGTGACAGGGGAGACCTACGAGCAGTACTTC. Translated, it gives CASSVTGETYEQYF.

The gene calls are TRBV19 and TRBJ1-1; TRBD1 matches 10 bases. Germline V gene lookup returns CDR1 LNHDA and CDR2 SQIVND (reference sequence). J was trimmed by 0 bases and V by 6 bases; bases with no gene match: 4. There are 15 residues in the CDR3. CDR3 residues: CASRPTGGLNTEAFF. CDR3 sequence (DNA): TGTGCCAGTAGACCGACAGGGGGCCTGAACACTGAAGCTTTCTTT.

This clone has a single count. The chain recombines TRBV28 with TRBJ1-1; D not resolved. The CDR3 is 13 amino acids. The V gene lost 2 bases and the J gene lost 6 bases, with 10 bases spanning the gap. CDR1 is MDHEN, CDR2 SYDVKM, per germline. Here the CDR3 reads CASSLAILAEAFF. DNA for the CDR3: TGTGCCAGCAGTTTAGCGATCCTGGCTGAAGCTTTCTTT.

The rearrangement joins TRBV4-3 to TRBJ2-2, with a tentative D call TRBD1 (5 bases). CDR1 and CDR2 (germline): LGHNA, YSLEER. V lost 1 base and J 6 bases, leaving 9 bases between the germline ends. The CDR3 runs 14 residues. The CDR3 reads CASSQGWGAGELFF. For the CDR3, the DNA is TGCGCCAGCAGCCAAGGGTGGGGCGCCGGGGAGCTGTTTTTT.

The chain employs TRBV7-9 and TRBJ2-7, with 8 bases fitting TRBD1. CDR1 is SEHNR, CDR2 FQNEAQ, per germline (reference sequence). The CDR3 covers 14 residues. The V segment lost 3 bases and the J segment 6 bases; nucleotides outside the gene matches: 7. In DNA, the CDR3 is TGTGCCAGCAGCTTTGGGGGTACAGGGGGCGAGCAGTACTTC. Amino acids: CASSFGGTGGEQYF.

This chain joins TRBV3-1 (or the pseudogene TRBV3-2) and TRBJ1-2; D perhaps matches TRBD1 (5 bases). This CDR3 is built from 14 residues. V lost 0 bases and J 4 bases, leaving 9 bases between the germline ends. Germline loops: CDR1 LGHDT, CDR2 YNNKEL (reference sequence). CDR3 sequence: CASSQEPDIYGYTF. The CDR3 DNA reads TGTGCCAGCAGCCAAGAACCGGACATCTATGGCTACACCTTC.

Here the CDR3 DNA reads TGTGCCAGCGGAGGACAGGGGAATGGCTACACCTTC. This gives the protein CASGGQGNGYTF. The chain joins TRBV27 to TRBJ1-2, with 9 bases that match TRBD1. Per the germline V gene, CDR1 is MNHEY and CDR2 is SMNVEV (reference sequence). The CDR3 sequence is 12 residues long. J was trimmed by 6 bases and V by 8 bases; bases with no gene match: 4.

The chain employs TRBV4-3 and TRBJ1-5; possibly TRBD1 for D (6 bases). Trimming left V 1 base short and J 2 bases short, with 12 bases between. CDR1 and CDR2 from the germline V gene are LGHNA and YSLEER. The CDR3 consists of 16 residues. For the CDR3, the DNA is TGCGCCAGCAGCCAAGGGGTACAGGGAGGCAATCAGCCCCAGCATTTT. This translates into CASSQGVQGGNQPQHF.

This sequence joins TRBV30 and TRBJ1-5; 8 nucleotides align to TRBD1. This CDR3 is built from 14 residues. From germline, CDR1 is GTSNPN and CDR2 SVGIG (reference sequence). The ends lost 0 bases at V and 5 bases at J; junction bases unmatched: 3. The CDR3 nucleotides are TGTGCCTGGAGTGTACTGACAGGGGATCAGCCCCAGCATTTT. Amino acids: CAWSVLTGDQPQHF.

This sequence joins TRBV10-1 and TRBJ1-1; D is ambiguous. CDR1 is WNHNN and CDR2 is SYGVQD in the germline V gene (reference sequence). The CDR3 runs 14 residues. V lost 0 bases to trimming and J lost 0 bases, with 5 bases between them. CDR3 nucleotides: TGCGCCAGCAGTGAGTCAAGCATGAACACTGAAGCTTTCTTT. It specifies CASSESSMNTEAFF.

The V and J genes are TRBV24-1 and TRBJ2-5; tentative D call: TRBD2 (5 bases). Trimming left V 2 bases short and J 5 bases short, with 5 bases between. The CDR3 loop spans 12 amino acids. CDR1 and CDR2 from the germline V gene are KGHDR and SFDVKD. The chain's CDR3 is CATSDSGETQYF. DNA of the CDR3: TGTGCCACCAGTGATTCGGGGGAGACCCAGTACTTC.

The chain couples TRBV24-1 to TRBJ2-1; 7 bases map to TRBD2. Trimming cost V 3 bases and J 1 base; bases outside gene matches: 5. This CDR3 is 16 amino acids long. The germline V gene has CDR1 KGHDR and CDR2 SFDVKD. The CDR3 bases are TGTGCCACCAGTGATAATGGGGGGGGGTCCTACAATGAGCAGTTCTTC. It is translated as CATSDNGGGSYNEQFF.

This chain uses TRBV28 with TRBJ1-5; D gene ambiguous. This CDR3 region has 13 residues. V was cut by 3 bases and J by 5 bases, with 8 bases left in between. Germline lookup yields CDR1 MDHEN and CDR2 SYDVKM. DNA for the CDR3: TGTGCCAGCAGTTTGGAGTGGGATCAGCCCCAGCATTTT. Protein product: CASSLEWDQPQHF.

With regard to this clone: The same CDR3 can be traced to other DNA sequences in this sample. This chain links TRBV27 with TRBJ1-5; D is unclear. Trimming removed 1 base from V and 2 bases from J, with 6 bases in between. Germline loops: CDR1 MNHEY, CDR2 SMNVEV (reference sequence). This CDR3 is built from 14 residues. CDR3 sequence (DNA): TGTGCCAGCAGTTTATTCGGGGGCAATCAGCCCCAGCATTTT. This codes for CASSLFGGNQPQHF.

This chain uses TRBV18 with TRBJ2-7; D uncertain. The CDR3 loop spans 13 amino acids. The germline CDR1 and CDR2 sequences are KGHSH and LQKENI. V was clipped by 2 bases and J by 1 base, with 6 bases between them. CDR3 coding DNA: TGTGCCAGCTCACCATCTTCGTCCTACGAGCAGTACTTC. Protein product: CASSPSSSYEQYF.

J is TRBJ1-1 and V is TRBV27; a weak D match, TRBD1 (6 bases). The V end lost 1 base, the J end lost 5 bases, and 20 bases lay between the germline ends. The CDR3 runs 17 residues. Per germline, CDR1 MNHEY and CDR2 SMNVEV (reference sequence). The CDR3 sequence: CASSLFPLGGHGTEAFF. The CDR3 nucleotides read TGTGCCAGCAGTTTATTTCCCTTGGGGGGGCACGGGACTGAAGCTTTCTTT.

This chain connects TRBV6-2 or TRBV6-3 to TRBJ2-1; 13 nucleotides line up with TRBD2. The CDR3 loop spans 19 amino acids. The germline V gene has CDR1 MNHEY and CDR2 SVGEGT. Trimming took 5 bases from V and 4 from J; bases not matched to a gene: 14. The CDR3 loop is CASSPNFRTSGSVYNEQFF. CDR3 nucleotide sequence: TGTGCCAGCAGTCCGAATTTTAGGACTAGCGGGAGTGTGTACAATGAGCAGTTCTTC.

The chain's CDR3 is CASSSVAGDEQFF. In DNA, the CDR3 is TGTGCCAGCAGCTCTGTAGCGGGGGATGAGCAGTTCTTC. V gene TRBV7-9 combines with J gene TRBJ2-1, with 9 bases aligning to TRBD2. This CDR3 has 13 amino acids. The germline V gene has CDR1 SEHNR and CDR2 FQNEAQ (reference sequence). J gave up 8 bases and V 4 bases, and 3 bases lay outside the gene matches.